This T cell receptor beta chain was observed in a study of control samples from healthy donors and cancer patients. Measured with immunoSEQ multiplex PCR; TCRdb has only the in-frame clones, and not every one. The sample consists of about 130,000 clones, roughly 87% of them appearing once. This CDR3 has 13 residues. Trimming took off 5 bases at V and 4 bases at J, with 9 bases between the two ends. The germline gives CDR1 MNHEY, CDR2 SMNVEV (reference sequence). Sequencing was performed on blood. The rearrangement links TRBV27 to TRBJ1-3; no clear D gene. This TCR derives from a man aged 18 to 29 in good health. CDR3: CASSRAAGNTIYF. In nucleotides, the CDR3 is TGTGCCAGCAGTCGGGCAGCCGGAAACACCATATATTTT.